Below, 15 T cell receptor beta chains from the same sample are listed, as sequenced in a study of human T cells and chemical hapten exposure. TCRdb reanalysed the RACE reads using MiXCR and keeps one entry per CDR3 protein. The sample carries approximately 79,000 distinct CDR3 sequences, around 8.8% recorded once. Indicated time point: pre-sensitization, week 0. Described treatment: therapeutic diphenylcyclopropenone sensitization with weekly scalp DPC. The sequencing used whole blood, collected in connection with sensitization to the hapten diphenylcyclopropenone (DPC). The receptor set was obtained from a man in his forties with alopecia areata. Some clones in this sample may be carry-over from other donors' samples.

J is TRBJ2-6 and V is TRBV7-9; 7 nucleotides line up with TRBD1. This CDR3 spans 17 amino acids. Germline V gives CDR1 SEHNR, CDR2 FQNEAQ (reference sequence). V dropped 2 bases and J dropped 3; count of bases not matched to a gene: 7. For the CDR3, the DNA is TGTGCCAGCAGCTTATGGGACAGCCTTAGTGGGGCCAACGTCCTGACTTTC. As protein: CASSLWDSLSGANVLTF. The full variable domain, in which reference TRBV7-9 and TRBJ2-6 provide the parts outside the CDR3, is DTGVSQNPRHKITKRGQNVTFRCDPISEHNRLYWYRQTLGQGPEFLTYFQNEAQLEKSRLLSDRFSAERPKGSFSTLEIQRTEQGDSAMYLCASSLWDSLSGANVLTFGAGSRLTVL.

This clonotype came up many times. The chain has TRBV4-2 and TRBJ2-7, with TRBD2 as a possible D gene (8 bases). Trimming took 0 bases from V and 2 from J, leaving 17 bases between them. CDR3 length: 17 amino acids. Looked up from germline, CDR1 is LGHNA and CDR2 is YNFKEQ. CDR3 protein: CASSQDGQAGGTYEQYF. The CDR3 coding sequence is TGTGCCAGCAGCCAAGATGGACAGGCGGGAGGAACCTACGAGCAGTACTTC.

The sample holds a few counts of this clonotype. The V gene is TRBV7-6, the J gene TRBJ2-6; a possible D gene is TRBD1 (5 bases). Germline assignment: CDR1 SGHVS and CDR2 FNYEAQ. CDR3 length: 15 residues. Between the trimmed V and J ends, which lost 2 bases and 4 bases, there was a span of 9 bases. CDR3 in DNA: TGTGCCAGCAGCTTAAAGGGGCTAGGGGCCAACGTCCTGACTTTC. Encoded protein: CASSLKGLGANVLTF.

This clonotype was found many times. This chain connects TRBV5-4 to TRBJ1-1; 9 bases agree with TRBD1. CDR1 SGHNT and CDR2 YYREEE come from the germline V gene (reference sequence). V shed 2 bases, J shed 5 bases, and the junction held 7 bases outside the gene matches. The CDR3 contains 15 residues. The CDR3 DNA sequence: TGTGCCAGCAGCTTCACAGGGGGCGCGGGGACTGAAGCTTTCTTT. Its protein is CASSFTGGAGTEAFF.

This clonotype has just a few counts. In DNA form, the CDR3 reads TGCGCCAGCAGCTTGGGAATGGGACAGGGAGATCCTCGGGGCACAGATACGCAGTATTTT. Protein product: CASSLGMGQGDPRGTDTQYF. This chain connects TRBV5-1 to TRBJ2-3; the match to TRBD1 covers 9 bases. Germline lookup yields CDR1 SGHRS and CDR2 YFSETQ. Germline trimming cut 0 bases from V and 1 base from J; bases unmatched to any gene: 15. The CDR3 length is 20 residues.

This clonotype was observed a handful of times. CDR3 region: CASSMGLTNEKLFF. DNA of the CDR3: TGTGCCAGCAGCATGGGACTAACTAATGAAAAACTGTTTTTT. The chain combines TRBV2 with TRBJ1-4, with D possibly being TRBD1 (5 bases). Germline V CDR1 and CDR2: SNHLY, FYNNEI. CDR3 length: 14 residues. V was pared by 6 bases and J by 1 base, with 9 bases between.

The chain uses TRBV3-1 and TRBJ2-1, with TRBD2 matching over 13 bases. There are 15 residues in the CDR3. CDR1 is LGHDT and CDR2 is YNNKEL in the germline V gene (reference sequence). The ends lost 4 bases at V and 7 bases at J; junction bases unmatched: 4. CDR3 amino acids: CASSRGLAGANEQFF. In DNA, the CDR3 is TGTGCCAGCAGCCGCGGACTAGCGGGAGCTAATGAGCAGTTCTTC.

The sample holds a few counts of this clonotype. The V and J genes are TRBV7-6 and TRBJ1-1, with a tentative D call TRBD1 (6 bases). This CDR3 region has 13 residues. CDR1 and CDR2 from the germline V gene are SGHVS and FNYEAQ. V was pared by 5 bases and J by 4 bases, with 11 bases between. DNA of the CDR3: TGTGCCAGCAGCGTACAGGGAACCACTGAAGCTTTCTTT. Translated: CASSVQGTTEAFF.

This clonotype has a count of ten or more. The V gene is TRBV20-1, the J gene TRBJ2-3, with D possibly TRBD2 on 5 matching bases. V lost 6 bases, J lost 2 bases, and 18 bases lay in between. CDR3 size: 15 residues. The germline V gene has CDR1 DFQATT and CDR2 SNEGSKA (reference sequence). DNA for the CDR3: TGCAGTGCCACCCCCGGGGAGCGGACCACAGATACGCAGTATTTT. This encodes CSATPGERTTDTQYF.

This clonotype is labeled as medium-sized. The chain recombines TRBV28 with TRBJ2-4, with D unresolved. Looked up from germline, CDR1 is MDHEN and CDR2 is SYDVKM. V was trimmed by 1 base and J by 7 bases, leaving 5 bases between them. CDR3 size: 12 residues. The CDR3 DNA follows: TGTGCCAGCAGTTTATTAGGGAACATTCAGTACTTC. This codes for CASSLLGNIQYF.

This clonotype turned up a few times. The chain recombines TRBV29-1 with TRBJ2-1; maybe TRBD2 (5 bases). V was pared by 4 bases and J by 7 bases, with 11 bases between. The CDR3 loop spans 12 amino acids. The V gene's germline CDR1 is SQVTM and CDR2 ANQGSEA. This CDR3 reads CSVGVSGNEQFF. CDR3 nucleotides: TGCAGCGTTGGCGTATCGGGGAATGAGCAGTTCTTC.

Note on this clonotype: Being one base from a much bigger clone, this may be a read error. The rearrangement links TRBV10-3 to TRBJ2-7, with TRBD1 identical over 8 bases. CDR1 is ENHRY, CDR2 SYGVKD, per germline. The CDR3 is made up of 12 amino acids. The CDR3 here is CDISEQGVEQYF. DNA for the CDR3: TGTGACATCAGTGAACAGGGGGTCGAGCAGTACTTC.

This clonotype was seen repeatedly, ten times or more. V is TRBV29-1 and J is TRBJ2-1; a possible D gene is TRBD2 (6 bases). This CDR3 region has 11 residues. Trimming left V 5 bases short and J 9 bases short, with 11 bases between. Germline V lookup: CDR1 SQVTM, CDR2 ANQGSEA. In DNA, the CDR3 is TGCAGCGTTAAACGGGAGACTGAGCAGTTCTTC. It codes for CSVKRETEQFF.

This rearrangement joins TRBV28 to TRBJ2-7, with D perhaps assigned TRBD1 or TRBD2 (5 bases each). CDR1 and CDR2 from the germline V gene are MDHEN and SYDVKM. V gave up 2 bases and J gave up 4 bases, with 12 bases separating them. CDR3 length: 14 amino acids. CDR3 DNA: TGTGCCAGCAGTTTACCGGGGCAGACGTACGAGCAGTACTTC. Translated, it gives CASSLPGQTYEQYF.

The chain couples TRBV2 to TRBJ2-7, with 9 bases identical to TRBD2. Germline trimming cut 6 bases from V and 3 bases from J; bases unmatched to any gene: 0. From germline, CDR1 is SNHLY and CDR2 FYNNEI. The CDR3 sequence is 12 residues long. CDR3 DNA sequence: TGTGCCAGCAGACTAGCGGGCTACGAGCAGTACTTC. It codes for CASRLAGYEQYF.